This TCR beta chain was recovered during a study of molecular identifiers for immune sequencing clone quantification. Regarding the study as a whole: Spiked TCR RNA from one Jurkat cell reportedly showed up when mixed among around 1 million naive cells.

Germline trimming cut 0 bases from V and 2 bases from J; bases unmatched to any gene: 6. Germline V gives CDR1 SGDLS, CDR2 YYNGEE. This CDR3 has 16 residues. Previously reported methods and listed TCR primers produced the bulk TCR libraries. TCRdb called the PCR reads again in MiXCR, with one record for every CDR3 protein. The sample includes a few hundred thousand distinct CDR3 sequences, around 23% of them seen just once. Remarks on this clonotype: Antigen specificity is unknown.

Sequencing was performed on naive CD8+ T cells from blood, with Jurkat cell RNA spiked in. Subset defined: FACS-sorted CD8+CD4-CCR7+CD45RA+ naive T cells. This receptor was taken from a human donor in good health. Some libraries in this study had Jurkat cell RNA spiked in. The chain recombines TRBV9 with TRBJ2-3, with TRBD2 identical over 7 bases. CDR3: CASSVGLAELTDTQYF. DNA of the CDR3: TGTGCCAGCAGCGTAGGTCTAGCGGAGCTCACAGATACGCAGTATTTT.